Listed below are T cell receptor beta chains from one sample, sequenced in a study of blood T cell repertoires in COVID-19. The protocol was immunoSEQ multiplex PCR, while the TCRdb copy is restricted to in-frame clones and leaves out a portion. Among 200,000 or so clones, about 90% were seen once, and the ten largest hold roughly 3%. Sequenced: peripheral blood. Every receptor here comes from a man between 25 and 39 years old with COVID-19, enrolled during active disease. CDR3s include the opening cysteine and the closing phenylalanine or tryptophan. Each record gives: D gene, J gene, clone size, V gene, CDR3 protein, CDR3 DNA. A D gene is named only where the DNA matches it firmly. Not all rows give a size; the values are once, few, many and, for expanded clones, a class.

>.|TRBJ2-5|.|TRBV7-3
CASSFGGETQYF
TGTGCCAGCAGCTTCGGGGGAGAGACCCAGTACTTC
>TRBD1|TRBJ2-1|.|TRBV29-1
CSVDSVGQIYNEQFF
TGCAGCGTTGATTCCGTGGGACAGATATACAATGAGCAGTTCTTC
>TRBD2|TRBJ2-2|.|TRBV27
CASSVRLAGGLTGELFF
TGTGCCAGCAGTGTTAGACTAGCGGGAGGGCTCACCGGGGAGCTGTTTTTT
>.|TRBJ2-7|.|TRBV5-4
CASSPRAGSPYEQYF
TGTGCCAGCAGCCCCCGTGCAGGGTCCCCCTACGAGCAGTACTTC
>.|TRBJ2-1|.|TRBV3-1/TRBV3-2
CASSQDRAGGEQFF
TGTGCCAGCAGCCAAGATCGCGCCGGAGGTGAGCAGTTCTTC
>TRBD2|TRBJ2-1|.|TRBV18
CASSLITLAGGPNEQFF
TGTGCCAGCTCACTAATAACTCTAGCGGGAGGACCCAATGAGCAGTTCTTC
>.|TRBJ1-5|.|TRBV6-2/TRBV6-3
CASSLREWPQHF
TGTGCCAGCAGTTTAAGGGAGTGGCCCCAGCATTTT
>.|TRBJ1-1|.|TRBV4-1
CASSQDAVVGEAFF
TGCGCCAGCAGCCAAGATGCGGTTGTAGGTGAAGCTTTCTTT
>TRBD1|TRBJ1-2|.|TRBV5-5
CASSSRQGTNYGYTF
TGTGCCAGCAGCTCGCGACAGGGTACTAACTATGGCTACACCTTC
>TRBD1|TRBJ1-5|.|TRBV15
CATSGGQVHRLPQHF
TGTGCCACCAGCGGGGGACAGGTGCACCGTCTGCCCCAGCATTTT
>TRBD2|TRBJ2-1|.|TRBV5-4
CASSREGSSGSNEQFF
TGTGCCAGCAGCCGGGAGGGAAGTAGCGGGAGCAATGAGCAGTTCTTC
>.|TRBJ2-1|.|TRBV6-5
CASSYSGRVYDNEQFF
TGTGCCAGCAGTTACTCCGGCAGGGTATACGACAATGAGCAGTTCTTC
>TRBD1|TRBJ1-2|.|TRBV18
CASSPTGQANYGYTF
TGTGCCAGCTCACCGACGGGACAGGCTAACTATGGCTACACCTTC
>.|TRBJ2-2|.|TRBV9
CASSVEGDTGELFF
TGTGCCAGCAGCGTAGAAGGGGACACCGGGGAGCTGTTTTTT
>.|TRBJ2-3|.|TRBV4-1
CASSQVDFSTDTQYF
TGCGCCAGCAGCCAAGTGGACTTCAGCACAGATACGCAGTATTTT
>.|TRBJ2-1|.|TRBV11-1
CASSLGQGSYNEQFF
TGTGCCAGCAGCTTAGGGCAGGGCTCCTACAATGAGCAGTTCTTC
>TRBD1|TRBJ1-1|.|TRBV7-9
CASSLLTGDATEAFF
TGTGCCAGCAGCTTACTGACAGGGGACGCCACTGAAGCTTTCTTT
>.|TRBJ2-1|.|TRBV9
CASSGTREQFF
TGTGCCAGCAGCGGGACTCGTGAGCAGTTCTTC
>.|TRBJ2-7|.|TRBV6-6
CASSYPFDSSYEQYF
TGTGCCAGCAGTTATCCCTTCGACAGCTCCTACGAGCAGTACTTC
>.|TRBJ1-2|.|TRBV5-1
CASSLDIYGYTF
TGCGCCAGCAGCTTGGATATTTATGGCTACACCTTC
>.|TRBJ2-7|.|TRBV5-1
CASKMRQGPYEQYF
TGCGCCAGCAAAATGAGGCAGGGTCCCTACGAGCAGTACTTC
>.|TRBJ1-1|.|TRBV9
CASSVVRGWSTEAFF
TGTGCCAGCAGCGTAGTAAGGGGCTGGAGCACTGAAGCTTTCTTT
>TRBD1|TRBJ1-2|few|TRBV27
CASSVQPGQGYYGYTF
TGTGCCAGCAGTGTACAACCGGGACAGGGGTACTATGGCTACACCTTC
>TRBD1|TRBJ1-2|.|TRBV6-5
CASTDRVWGYGYTF
TGTGCCAGCACAGACAGGGTGTGGGGCTATGGCTACACCTTC
>TRBD2|TRBJ2-2|.|TRBV28
CASSTESGRTGELFF
TGTGCCAGCAGTACGGAGAGCGGGAGAACCGGGGAGCTGTTTTTT
>.|TRBJ1-5|.|TRBV7-9
CASSLAETDQPQHF
TGTGCCAGCAGCTTGGCCGAGACTGATCAGCCCCAGCATTTT
>TRBD1|TRBJ2-5|.|TRBV15
CATNPDRGWQETQYF
TGTGCCACCAACCCGGACAGGGGATGGCAAGAGACCCAGTACTTC
>TRBD1|TRBJ2-5|.|TRBV7-2
CASSSPSGQPTQETQYF
TGTGCCAGCAGCTCCCCCTCGGGACAGCCAACACAAGAGACCCAGTACTTC
>TRBD1|TRBJ2-5|.|TRBV7-9
CASSSQGAGETQYF
TGTGCCAGCAGCTCCCAGGGGGCGGGCGAGACCCAGTACTTC
>TRBD2|TRBJ2-7|.|TRBV30
CAWGLSGRMYEQYF
TGTGCCTGGGGCCTGAGCGGGAGAATGTACGAGCAGTACTTC
>.|TRBJ1-1|.|TRBV13
CASSTQGGRTEAFF
TGTGCCAGCAGCACTCAGGGAGGACGCACTGAAGCTTTCTTT
>TRBD1|TRBJ2-7|.|TRBV5-6
CASSSSGGGYEQYF
TGTGCCAGCAGCTCCTCAGGGGGCGGCTACGAGCAGTACTTC
>.|TRBJ2-2|.|TRBV7-9
CASSTQGGATGELFF
TGTGCCAGCAGCACCCAGGGCGGAGCCACCGGGGAGCTGTTTTTT
>.|TRBJ2-1|.|TRBV15
CATSTRQVYNEQFF
TGTGCCACCAGCACCCGACAGGTCTACAATGAGCAGTTCTTC
>.|TRBJ1-5|.|TRBV5-4
CASSLAGREPQHF
TGTGCCAGCAGCTTGGCCGGCAGGGAGCCCCAGCATTTT
>.|TRBJ2-1|.|TRBV9
CASSSRLETNNEQFF
TGTGCCAGCAGCTCCCGACTAGAAACAAACAATGAGCAGTTCTTC
>.|TRBJ1-4|.|TRBV6-6
CASTQPGVSSNEKLFF
TGTGCCAGCACCCAACCGGGGGTTTCGAGTAATGAAAAACTGTTTTTT
>.|TRBJ2-3|.|TRBV14
CAKPSPDTQYF
TGTGCCAAACCTAGTCCAGATACGCAGTATTTT
>.|TRBJ2-3|.|TRBV28
CASSSGERNTDTQYF
TGTGCCAGCAGTTCGGGGGAAAGAAACACAGATACGCAGTATTTT
>.|TRBJ2-1|.|TRBV7-2
CASSLRYNEQFF
TGTGCCAGCAGCCTTCGCTACAATGAGCAGTTCTTC
>TRBD2|TRBJ2-7|.|TRBV6-5
CASTWTSGPYEQYF
TGTGCCAGCACTTGGACTAGCGGTCCCTACGAGCAGTACTTC
>TRBD1|TRBJ2-3|once|TRBV19
CASGQARADTQYF
TGTGCCAGTGGACAGGCCAGGGCAGATACGCAGTATTTT
>TRBD1|TRBJ2-1|.|TRBV11-3
CASSFSPGQGTNEQFF
TGTGCCAGCAGCTTTTCCCCGGGACAGGGGACGAATGAGCAGTTCTTC
>TRBD1|TRBJ2-7|.|TRBV18
CASSEGTGPYEQYF
TGTGCCAGCTCGGAGGGGACAGGGCCTTACGAGCAGTACTTC
>.|TRBJ1-2|.|TRBV11-2
CASSVTTGLYGYTF
TGTGCCAGCAGCGTAACGACAGGTCTCTATGGCTACACCTTC
>.|TRBJ2-7|.|TRBV6-2/TRBV6-3
CASSSGPYEQYF
TGTGCCAGCAGTTCGGGTCCCTACGAGCAGTACTTC
>.|TRBJ1-5|.|TRBV21-1
CASTEIRQGARHPNQPQHF
TGTGCCAGCACCGAAATCCGGCAAGGGGCCCGACACCCAAATCAGCCCCAGCATTTT
>TRBD1|TRBJ1-1|.|TRBV9
CASSVEPGQEKEAFF
TGTGCCAGCAGCGTAGAACCGGGACAGGAAAAAGAAGCTTTCTTT
>.|TRBJ2-1|.|TRBV7-9
CASSLGGGAYNEQFF
TGTGCCAGCAGCTTAGGCGGCGGCGCCTACAATGAGCAGTTCTTC
>.|TRBJ1-2|.|TRBV6-1
CASSERGFYGYTF
TGTGCCAGCAGTGAGCGGGGGTTCTATGGCTACACCTTC
>.|TRBJ1-4|.|TRBV16
CASSQGQYNEKLFF
TGTGCCAGCAGCCAAGGACAGTATAATGAAAAACTGTTTTTT
>TRBD1|TRBJ2-7|.|TRBV5-1
CASANLGGQGSYEQYF
TGCGCCAGCGCCAACCTTGGGGGACAGGGATCCTACGAGCAGTACTTC
>TRBD1|TRBJ2-7|.|TRBV18
CASSPWDSYEQYF
TGTGCCAGCTCACCTTGGGACAGCTACGAGCAGTACTTC
>TRBD2|TRBJ2-5|.|TRBV5-8
CASSLGLAGGPETQYF
TGTGCCAGCAGCTTGGGACTAGCGGGAGGACCGGAGACCCAGTACTTC
>.|TRBJ1-5|.|TRBV28
CASRRELTTNQPQHF
TGTGCCAGCAGGCGCGAATTGACTACCAATCAGCCCCAGCATTTT